This TCR beta chain was obtained from a study of response to subunit inactivated influenza vaccine (dated by TCRdb to about 2018). About the full investigation: Deep quantitative profiling of the T cell receptor repertoire was used in the study to follow responses to a trivalent subunit inactivated influenza vaccine.

Findings and caveats that apply to the study as a whole: The authors suggested that each seasonal influenza vaccination may recruit only a limited number of new T cells.

Library creation used RT-PCR. TCRdb records Illumina HiSeq 2500 as the sequencer. TCRdb redid the processing of the public reads, applying fastp at Q25 and MiXCR, and retained in-frame beta chains. Every entry covers one CDR3 protein and lists the most common genes and DNA from its rows. The sample table lists 610,000 or so distinct CDR3 sequences, about 14% of them with a count of one. The top ten clones comprise around 10% of the sample. The CDR3 starts with the cysteine, ends with the phenylalanine, and has 15 residues. Left in the record is the CDR3 DNA by itself, 45 bases read in frame from the first base. Trimming at the junction amounts to 0 bases on V and 6 bases on J, and the germline ends lie 16 bases apart. Based on the germline V gene, the CDR1 and CDR2 sequences are SGHDT and YYEEEE. This clonotype appeared a few times. No cognate antigen has been identified for it. There are no base qualities to consult, and no much larger clone falls within one base.

The sequencing used PBMCs from blood, collected roughly 12 days after vaccination. The chain joins TRBV5-6 to TRBJ2-7, and possibly TRBD1, on 5 matching bases. This TCR came from a man in his fifties who received an inactivated influenza vaccine. Donor details come from another sample of the same person, matched by shared clones. The DNA is TGTGCCAGCAGCTTGGCCCCGACAGTCGTCGGCGAGCAGTACTTC. This sequence encodes CASSLAPTVVGEQYF.